This TCR beta chain stems from a study of blood T cell repertoires in COVID-19. There are 16 residues in the CDR3. Losses at the gene ends were 5 bases for V and 7 bases for J; bases not matched to a gene: 12. Germline V lookup: CDR1 SEHNR, CDR2 FQNEAQ (reference sequence). The data were produced by immunoSEQ multiplex PCR, yet TCRdb's version contains in-frame clones alone and is incomplete. This sample has some 160,000 clones, with approximately 80% found just once. The TCR comes from a woman in her fifties or sixties who had recovered from COVID-19. Sample: PBMCs or T cells enriched from blood (not recorded which). This rearrangement joins TRBV7-9 to TRBJ1-4, with TRBD1 matching over 8 bases. CDR3 sequence reads: CASSVPPQGAGEKLFF. CDR3 nucleotide sequence: TGTGCCAGCAGCGTCCCACCCCAGGGGGCAGGTGAAAAACTGTTTTTT.